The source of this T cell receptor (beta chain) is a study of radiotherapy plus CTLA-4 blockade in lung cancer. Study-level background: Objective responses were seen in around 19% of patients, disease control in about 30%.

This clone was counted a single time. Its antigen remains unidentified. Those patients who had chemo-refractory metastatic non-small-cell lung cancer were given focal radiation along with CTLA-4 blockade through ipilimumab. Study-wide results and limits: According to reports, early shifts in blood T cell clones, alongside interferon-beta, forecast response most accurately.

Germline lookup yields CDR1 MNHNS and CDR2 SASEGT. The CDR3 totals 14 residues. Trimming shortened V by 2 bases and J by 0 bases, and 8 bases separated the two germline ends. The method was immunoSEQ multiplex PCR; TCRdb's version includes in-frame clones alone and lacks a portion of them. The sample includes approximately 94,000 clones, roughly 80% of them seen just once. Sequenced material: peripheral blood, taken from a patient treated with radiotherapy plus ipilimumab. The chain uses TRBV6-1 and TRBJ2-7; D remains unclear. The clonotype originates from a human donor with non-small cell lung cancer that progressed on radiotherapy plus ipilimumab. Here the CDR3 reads CASSESPYSYEQYF. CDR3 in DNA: TGTGCCAGCAGTGAATCCCCATACTCCTACGAGCAGTACTTC.